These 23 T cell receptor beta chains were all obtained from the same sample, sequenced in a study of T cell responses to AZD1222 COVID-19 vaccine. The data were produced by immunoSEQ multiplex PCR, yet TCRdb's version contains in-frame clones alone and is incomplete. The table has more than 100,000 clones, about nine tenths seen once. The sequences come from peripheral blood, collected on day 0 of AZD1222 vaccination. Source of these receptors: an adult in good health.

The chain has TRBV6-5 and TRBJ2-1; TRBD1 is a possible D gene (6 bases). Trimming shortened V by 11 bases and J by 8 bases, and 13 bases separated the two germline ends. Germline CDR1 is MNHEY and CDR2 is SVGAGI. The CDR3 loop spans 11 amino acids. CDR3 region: CAGLGGYEQFF. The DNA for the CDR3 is TGTGCCGGACTTGGGGGCTATGAGCAGTTCTTC.

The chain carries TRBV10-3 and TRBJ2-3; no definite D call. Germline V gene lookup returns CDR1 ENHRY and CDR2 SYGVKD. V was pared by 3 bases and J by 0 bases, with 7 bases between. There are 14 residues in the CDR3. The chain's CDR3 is CAISDSRSTDTQYF. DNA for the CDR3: TGTGCCATCAGTGACTCACGGAGCACAGATACGCAGTATTTT.

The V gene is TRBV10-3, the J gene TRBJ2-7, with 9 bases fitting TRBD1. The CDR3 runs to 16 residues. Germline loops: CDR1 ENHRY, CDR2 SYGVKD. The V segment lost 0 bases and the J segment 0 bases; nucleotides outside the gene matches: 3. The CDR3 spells CAISESGQGSSYEQYF. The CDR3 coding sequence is TGTGCCATCAGTGAGTCTGGACAGGGGAGCTCCTACGAGCAGTACTTC.

This CDR3 is CASSSSGGSEKLFF. CDR3 in DNA: TGTGCCAGCAGTTCTTCAGGGGGATCCGAAAAACTGTTTTTT. V is TRBV28 and J is TRBJ1-4, with 7 bases identical to TRBD1. Germline V gene sequence: CDR1 MDHEN, CDR2 SYDVKM. The CDR3 is 14 amino acids. V shed 4 bases, J shed 8 bases, and the junction held 7 bases outside the gene matches.

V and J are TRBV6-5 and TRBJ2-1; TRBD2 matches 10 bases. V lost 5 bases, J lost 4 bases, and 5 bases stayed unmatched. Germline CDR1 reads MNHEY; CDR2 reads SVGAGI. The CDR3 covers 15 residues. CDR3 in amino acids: CASSHTSGAYNEQFF. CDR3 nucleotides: TGTGCCAGCAGTCATACTAGCGGGGCTTACAATGAGCAGTTCTTC.

The CDR3 loop is CASSLTGVSNTGELFF. In nucleotides, the CDR3 is TGTGCCAGCAGCCTCACGGGGGTATCAAACACCGGGGAGCTGTTTTTT. The V and J genes are TRBV3-1 (or the pseudogene TRBV3-2) and TRBJ2-2; D is perhaps TRBD2 (6 bases). The CDR3 is 16 residues long. CDR1 LGHDT and CDR2 YNNKEL come from the germline V gene (reference sequence). The germline V and J ends were trimmed by 4 bases and 2 bases, with 14 bases remaining between them.

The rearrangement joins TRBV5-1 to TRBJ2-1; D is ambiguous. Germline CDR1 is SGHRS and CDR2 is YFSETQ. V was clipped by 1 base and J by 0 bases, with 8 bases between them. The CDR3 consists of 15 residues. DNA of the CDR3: TGCGCCAGCAGCTTGTTACAGAGCTCCTACAATGAGCAGTTCTTC. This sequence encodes CASSLLQSSYNEQFF.

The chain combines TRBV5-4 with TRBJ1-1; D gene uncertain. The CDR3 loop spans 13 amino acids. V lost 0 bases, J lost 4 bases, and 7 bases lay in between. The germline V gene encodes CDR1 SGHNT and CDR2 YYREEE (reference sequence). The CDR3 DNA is TGTGCCAGCAGCTTGGTAGAGATCACTGAAGCTTTCTTT. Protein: CASSLVEITEAFF.

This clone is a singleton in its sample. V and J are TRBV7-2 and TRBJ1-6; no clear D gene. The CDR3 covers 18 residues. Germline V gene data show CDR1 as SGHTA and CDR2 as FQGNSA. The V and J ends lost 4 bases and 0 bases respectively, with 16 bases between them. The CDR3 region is CASSSPGQSLSYNSPLHF. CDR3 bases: TGTGCCAGCAGCTCTCCCGGGCAATCCCTCTCCTATAATTCACCCCTCCACTTT.

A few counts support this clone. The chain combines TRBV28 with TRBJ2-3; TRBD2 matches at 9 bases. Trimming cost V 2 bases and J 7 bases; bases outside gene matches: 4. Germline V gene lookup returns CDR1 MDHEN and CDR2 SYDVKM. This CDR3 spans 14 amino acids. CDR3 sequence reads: CASSLRLAAHTQYF. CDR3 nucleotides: TGTGCCAGCAGTTTAAGACTAGCGGCCCATACGCAGTATTTT.

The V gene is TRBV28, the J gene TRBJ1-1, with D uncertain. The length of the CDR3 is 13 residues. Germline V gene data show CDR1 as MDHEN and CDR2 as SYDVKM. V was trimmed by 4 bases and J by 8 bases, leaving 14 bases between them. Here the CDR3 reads CASSSRQGQEAFF. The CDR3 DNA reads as TGTGCCAGCAGTTCCCGGCAAGGGCAGGAAGCTTTCTTT.

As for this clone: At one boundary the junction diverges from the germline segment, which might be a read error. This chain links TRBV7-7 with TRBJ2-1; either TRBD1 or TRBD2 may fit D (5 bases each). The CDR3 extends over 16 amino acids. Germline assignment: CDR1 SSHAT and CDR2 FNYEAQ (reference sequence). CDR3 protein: CASSLALQGPYNEQFF. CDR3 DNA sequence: TGTGCTAGCAGCTTAGCGCTCCAGGGACCCTACAATGAGCAGTTCTTC.

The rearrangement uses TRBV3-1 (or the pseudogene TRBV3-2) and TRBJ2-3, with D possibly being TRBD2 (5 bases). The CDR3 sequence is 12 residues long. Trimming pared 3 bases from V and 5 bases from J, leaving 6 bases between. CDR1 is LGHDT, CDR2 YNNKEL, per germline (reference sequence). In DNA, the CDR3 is TGTGCCAGCAGCCATCGGGGAGATACGCAGTATTTT. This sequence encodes CASSHRGDTQYF.

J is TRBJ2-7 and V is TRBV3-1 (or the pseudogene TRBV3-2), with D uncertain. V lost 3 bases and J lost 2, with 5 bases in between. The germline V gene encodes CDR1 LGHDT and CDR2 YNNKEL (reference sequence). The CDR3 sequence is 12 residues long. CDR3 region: CASSQTTYEQYF. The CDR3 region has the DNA TGTGCCAGCAGCCAGACAACCTACGAGCAGTACTTC.

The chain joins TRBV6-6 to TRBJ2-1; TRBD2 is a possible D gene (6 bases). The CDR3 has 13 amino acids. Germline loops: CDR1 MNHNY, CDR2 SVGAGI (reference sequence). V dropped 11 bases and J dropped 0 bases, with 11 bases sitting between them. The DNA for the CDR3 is TGTGCCGTTCGGGGGAGCTCCTACAATGAGCAGTTCTTC. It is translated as CAVRGSSYNEQFF.

In nucleotides, the CDR3 is TGTGCCAGTAGTACCCGGGGAGGAACCAGCTCCTACGAGCAGTACTTC. This codes for CASSTRGGTSSYEQYF. V is TRBV19 and J is TRBJ2-7; D perhaps matches TRBD2 (6 bases). This CDR3 is 16 amino acids long. V gave up 4 bases and J gave up 0 bases, with 16 bases separating them. Germline CDR1 LNHDA, CDR2 SQIVND (reference sequence).

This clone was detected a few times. The CDR3 DNA reads as TGTGCCAGCTCTCCGCCGACGGGTGCGGGTGGCTACACCTTC. Amino acids: CASSPPTGAGGYTF. The V call is TRBV18, the J call TRBJ1-2; no firm D call. The germline gives CDR1 KGHSH, CDR2 LQKENI. V was cut by 6 bases and J by 7 bases, with 18 bases left in between. This CDR3 is built from 14 residues.

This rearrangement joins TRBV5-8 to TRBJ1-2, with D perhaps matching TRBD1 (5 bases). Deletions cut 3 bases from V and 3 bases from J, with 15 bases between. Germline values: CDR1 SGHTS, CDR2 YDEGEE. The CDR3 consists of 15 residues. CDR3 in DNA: TGTGCCAGCAGCTCGGGGTGGACATCCTACTATGGCTACACCTTC. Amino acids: CASSSGWTSYYGYTF.

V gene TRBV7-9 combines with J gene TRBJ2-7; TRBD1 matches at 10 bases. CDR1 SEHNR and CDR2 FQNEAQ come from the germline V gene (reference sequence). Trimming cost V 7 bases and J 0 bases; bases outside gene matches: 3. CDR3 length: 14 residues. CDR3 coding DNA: TGTGCCAGCACCGGGACAGGGGCCTCCTACGAGCAGTACTTC. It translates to CASTGTGASYEQYF.

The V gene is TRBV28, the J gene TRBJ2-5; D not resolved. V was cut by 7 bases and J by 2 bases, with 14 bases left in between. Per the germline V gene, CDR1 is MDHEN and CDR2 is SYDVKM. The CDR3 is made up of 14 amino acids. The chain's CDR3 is CASTRWAEQETQYF. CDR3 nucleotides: TGTGCCAGCACCCGTTGGGCAGAACAAGAGACCCAGTACTTC.

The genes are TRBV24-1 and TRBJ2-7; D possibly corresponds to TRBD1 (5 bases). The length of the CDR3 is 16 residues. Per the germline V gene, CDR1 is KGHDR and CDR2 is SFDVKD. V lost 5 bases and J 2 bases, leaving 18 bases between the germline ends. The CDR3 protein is CATSGQGENDPYEQYF. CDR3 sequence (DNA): TGTGCCACCAGTGGCCAAGGGGAAAACGACCCCTACGAGCAGTACTTC.

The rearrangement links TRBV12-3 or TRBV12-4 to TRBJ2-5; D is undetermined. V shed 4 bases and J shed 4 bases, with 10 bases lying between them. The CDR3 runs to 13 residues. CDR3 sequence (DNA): TGTGCCAGCAGTTACCGGGCCACAGAGACCCAGTACTTC. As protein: CASSYRATETQYF.

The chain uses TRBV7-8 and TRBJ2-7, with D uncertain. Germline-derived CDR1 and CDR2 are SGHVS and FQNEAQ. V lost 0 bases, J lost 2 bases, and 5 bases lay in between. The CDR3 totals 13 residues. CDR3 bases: TGTGCCAGCAGCTTAGCCACAGCCTACGAGCAGTACTTC. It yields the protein CASSLATAYEQYF.